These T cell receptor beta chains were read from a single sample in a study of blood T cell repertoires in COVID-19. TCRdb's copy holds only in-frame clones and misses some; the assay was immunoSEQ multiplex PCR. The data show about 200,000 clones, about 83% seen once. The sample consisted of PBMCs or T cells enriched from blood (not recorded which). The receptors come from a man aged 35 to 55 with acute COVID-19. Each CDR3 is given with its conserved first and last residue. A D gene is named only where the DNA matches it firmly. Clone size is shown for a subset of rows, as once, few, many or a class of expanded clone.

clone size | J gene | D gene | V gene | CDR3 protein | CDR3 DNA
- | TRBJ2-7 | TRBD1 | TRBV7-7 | CASSSDRDDEQYF | TGTGCTAGCAGCTCGGACAGGGATGACGAGCAGTACTTC
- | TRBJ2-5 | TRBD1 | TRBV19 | CASSIDDRGPLTQYF | TGTGCCAGTAGTATAGACGACAGGGGACCTTTGACCCAGTACTTC
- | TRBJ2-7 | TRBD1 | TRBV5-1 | CASSRGQGAYEQYF | TGCGCCAGCAGCCGCGGACAGGGGGCCTACGAGCAGTACTTC
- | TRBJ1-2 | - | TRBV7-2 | CASSLGHSNYGYTF | TGTGCCAGCAGCCTGGGACACAGTAACTATGGCTACACCTTC
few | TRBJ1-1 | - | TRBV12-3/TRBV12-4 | CASSPSLGREAFF | TGTGCCAGCAGCCCAAGCTTGGGGAGAGAAGCTTTCTTT
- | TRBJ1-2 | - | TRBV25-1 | CASSDLSNYGYTF | TGTGCCAGCAGTGACCTCTCTAACTATGGCTACACCTTC
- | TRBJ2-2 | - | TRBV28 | CASSPILGGNTGELFF | TGTGCCAGCAGTCCCATTTTAGGGGGGAACACCGGGGAGCTGTTTTTT
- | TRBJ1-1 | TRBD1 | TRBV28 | CASSSWDRVGAEAFF | TGTGCCAGCAGTTCATGGGACAGGGTCGGCGCTGAAGCTTTCTTT
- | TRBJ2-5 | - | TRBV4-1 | CASSPQGYFQETQYF | TGCGCCAGCAGCCCCCAGGGGTATTTCCAAGAGACCCAGTACTTC
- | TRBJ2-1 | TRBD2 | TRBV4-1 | CASSQGLAGTVLYNEQFF | TGCGCCAGCAGCCAAGGACTAGCGGGGACCGTTTTATACAATGAGCAGTTCTTC
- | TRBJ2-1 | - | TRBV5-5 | CASSLVFSGNEQFF | TGTGCCAGCAGCTTGGTTTTCAGCGGCAATGAGCAGTTCTTC
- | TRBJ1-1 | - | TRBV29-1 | CSVDWGQGEAFF | TGCAGCGTTGATTGGGGGCAGGGTGAAGCTTTCTTT
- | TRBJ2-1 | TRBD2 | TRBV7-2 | CASSLAIGRGHNEQFF | TGTGCCAGCAGCTTAGCGATCGGGAGGGGCCACAATGAGCAGTTCTTC
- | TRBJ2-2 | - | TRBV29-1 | CSVEEAGAGTGELFF | TGCAGCGTTGAAGAGGCGGGGGCGGGCACCGGGGAGCTGTTTTTT
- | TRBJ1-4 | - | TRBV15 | CATSLSGHIISTTNEKLFF | TGTGCCACCAGCCTATCGGGACACATTATTTCAACAACTAATGAAAAACTGTTTTTT
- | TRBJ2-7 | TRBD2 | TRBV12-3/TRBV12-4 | CASSRGLALEQYF | TGTGCCAGCAGCCGGGGACTAGCTCTGGAGCAGTACTTC
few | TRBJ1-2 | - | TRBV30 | CAWSLQGIGSYTF | TGTGCCTGGAGCCTTCAGGGGATTGGAAGCTACACCTTC
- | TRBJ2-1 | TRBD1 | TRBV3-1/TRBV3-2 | CASSQDRGQGISVEQFF | TGTGCCAGCAGCCAAGATCGGGGACAGGGTATTAGTGTTGAGCAGTTCTTC